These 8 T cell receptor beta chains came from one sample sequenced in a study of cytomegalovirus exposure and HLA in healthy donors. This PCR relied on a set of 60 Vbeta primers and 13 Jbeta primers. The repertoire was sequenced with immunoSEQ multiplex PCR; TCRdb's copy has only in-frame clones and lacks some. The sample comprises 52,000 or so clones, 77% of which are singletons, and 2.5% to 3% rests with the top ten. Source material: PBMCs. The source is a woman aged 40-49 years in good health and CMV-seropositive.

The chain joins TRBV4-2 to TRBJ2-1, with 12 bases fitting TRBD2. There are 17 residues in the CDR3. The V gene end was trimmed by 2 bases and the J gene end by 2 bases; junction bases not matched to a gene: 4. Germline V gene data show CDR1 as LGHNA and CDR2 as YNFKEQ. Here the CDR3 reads CASSQLAGGLTYNEQFF. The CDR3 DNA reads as TGTGCCAGCAGCCAACTAGCGGGGGGGCTCACCTACAATGAGCAGTTCTTC.

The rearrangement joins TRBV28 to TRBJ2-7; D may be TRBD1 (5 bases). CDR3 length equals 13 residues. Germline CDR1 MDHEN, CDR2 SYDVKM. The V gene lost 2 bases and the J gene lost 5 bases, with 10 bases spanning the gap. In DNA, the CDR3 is TGTGCCAGCAGTTTACCAGGGTTGGACGAGCAGTACTTC. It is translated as CASSLPGLDEQYF. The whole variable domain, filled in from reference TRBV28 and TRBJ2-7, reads DVKVTQSSRYLVKRTGEKVFLECVQDMDHENMFWYRQDPGLGLRLIYFSYDVKMKEKGDIPEGYSVSREKKERFSLILESASTNQTSMYLCASSLPGLDEQYFGPGTRLTVT.

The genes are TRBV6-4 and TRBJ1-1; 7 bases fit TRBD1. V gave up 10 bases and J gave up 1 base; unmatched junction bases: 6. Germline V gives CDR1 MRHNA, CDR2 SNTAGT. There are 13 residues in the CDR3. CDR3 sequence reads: CATLTGKNTEAFF. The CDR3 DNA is TGTGCCACCCTGACAGGGAAGAACACTGAAGCTTTCTTT.

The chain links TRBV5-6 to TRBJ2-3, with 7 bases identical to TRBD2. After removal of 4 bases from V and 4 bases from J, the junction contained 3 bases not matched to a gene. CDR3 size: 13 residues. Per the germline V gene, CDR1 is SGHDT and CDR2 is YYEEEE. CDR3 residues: CASSRTSADTQYF. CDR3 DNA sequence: TGTGCCAGCAGCCGAACTAGCGCAGATACGCAGTATTTT.

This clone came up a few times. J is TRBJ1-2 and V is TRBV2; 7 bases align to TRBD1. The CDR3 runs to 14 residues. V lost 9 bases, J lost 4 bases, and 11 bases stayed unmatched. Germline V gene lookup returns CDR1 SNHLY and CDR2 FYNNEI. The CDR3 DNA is TGTGCCAGAGGTGCCCAGACAGGGCTCTATGGCTACACCTTC. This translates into CARGAQTGLYGYTF.

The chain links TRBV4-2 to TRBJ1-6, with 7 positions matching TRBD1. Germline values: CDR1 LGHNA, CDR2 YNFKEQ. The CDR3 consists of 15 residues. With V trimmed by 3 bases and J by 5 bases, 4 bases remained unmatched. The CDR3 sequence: CASSQQTGNNSPLHF. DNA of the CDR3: TGTGCCAGCAGCCAGCAGACAGGGAATAATTCACCCCTCCACTTT.

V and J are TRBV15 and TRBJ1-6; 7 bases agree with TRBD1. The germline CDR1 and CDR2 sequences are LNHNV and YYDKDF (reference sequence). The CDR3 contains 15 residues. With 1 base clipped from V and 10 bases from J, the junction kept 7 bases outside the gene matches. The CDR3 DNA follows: TGTGCCACCAGCAGAGGAGGGACAGTAGGGTCACCCCTCCACTTT. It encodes CATSRGGTVGSPLHF.

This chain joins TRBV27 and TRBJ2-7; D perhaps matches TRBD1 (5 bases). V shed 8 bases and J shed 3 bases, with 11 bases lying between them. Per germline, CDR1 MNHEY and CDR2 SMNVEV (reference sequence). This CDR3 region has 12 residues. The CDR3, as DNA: TGTGCCAGCGGGGCAGGGCACTACGAGCAGTACTTC. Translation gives CASGAGHYEQYF.